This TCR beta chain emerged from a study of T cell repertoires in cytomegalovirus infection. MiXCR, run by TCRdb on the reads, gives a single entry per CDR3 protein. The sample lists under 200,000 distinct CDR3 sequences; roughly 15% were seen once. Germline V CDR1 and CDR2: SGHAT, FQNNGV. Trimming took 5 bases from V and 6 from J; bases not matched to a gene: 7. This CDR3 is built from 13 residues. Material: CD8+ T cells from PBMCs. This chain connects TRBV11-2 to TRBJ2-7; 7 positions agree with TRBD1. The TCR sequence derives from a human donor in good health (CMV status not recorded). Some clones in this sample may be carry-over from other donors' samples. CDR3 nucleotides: TGTGCCAGCAGCCCTCGGACAGGCAGCGAGCAGTACTTC. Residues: CASSPRTGSEQYF.